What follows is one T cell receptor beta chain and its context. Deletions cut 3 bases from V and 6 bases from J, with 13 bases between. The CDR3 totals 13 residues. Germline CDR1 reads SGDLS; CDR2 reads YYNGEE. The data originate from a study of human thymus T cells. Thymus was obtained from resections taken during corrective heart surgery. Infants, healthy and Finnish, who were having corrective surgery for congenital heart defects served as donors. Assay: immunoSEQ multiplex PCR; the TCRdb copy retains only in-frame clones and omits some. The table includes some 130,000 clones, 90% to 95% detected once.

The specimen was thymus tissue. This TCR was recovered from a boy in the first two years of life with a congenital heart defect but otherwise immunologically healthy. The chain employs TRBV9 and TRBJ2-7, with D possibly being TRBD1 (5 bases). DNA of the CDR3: TGTGCCAGCAGCGGTGGACAATTGGGCGAGCAGTACTTC. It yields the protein CASSGGQLGEQYF.